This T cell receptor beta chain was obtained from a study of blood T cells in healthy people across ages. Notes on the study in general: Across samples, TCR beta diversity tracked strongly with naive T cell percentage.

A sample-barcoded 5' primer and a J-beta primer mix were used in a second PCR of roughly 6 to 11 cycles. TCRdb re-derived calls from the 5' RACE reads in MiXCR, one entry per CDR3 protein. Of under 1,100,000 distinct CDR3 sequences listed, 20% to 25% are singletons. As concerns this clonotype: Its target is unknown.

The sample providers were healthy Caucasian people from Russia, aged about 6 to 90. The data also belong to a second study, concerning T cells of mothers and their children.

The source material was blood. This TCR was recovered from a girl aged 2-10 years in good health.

The CDR3 DNA is TGTGCCAGCAGCCCCTTCAGAGGGGTCAACGAGCAGTACTTC. Amino acids: CASSPFRGVNEQYF. The chain joins TRBV9 to TRBJ2-7; D possibly matches TRBD1 or TRBD2 (5 bases each). The V gene lost 4 bases and the J gene lost 5 bases, with 16 bases spanning the gap. CDR1 SGDLS and CDR2 YYNGEE come from the germline V gene. The CDR3 sequence is 14 residues long.